This T cell receptor beta chain was documented in a study of T cells in Graves' hyperthyroidism and ophthalmopathy. In the study overall: Peripheral blood was obtained at initial diagnosis, preceding any treatment.

This clonotype was counted ten times or more. What it binds is unknown. Absence of ophthalmopathy progression within 18 months defined stable Graves' hyperthyroidism. Lactation, pregnancy, other autoimmune disease or uncontrolled infection led to exclusion of patients. The V end was cut by 11 bases, the J end by 6 bases, with 16 bases between. CDR1 and CDR2 (germline): SGHTA, FQGNSA. CDR3 length: 12 amino acids. Study-wide points: Blood samples included most of the expanded thyroid clonotypes exceeding 0.001.

Amplification of TCR beta CDR3 regions used RNA as the template. HTBI primers were the set used in a first-round RT-PCR of the TCR CDR3. TCRdb used MiXCR to reprocess the multiplex PCR reads, holding one entry per CDR3 protein. The repertoire has under 400,000 distinct CDR3 sequences, about 13% of them found once; the top ten carry 9.2%. The genes are TRBV7-2 and TRBJ1-2, with D uncertain. Input material: blood. The clonotype comes from a young woman with Graves' hyperthyroidism. The CDR3 DNA reads as TGTGCCTCCTCTCTCTCAACCCATGGCTACACCTTC. It specifies CASSLSTHGYTF. The full variable domain, completed using reference TRBV7-2 and TRBJ1-2, is GAGVSQSPSNKVTEKGKDVELRCDPISGHTALYWYRQSLGQGLEFLIYFQGNSAPDKSGLPSDRFSAERTGGSVSTLTIQRTQQEDSAVYLCASSLSTHGYTFGSGTRLTVV.